Sequencing of this T cell receptor (beta chain) was carried out in a study of cytomegalovirus exposure and HLA in healthy donors. Study background: Ancestry clustering placed 81% of over 300 genotyped donors in the Caucasian-associated cluster.

Findings and limits, study-wide: Productive rates of about 87% or about 30% were seen for most TCR beta V segments in an earlier analysis. In a later analysis, a genetic analysis reported fewer productive-TCR N-insertions in an Asian-associated ancestry cluster than the cohort average. A later analysis reported that several of the most significant clusters appeared to be linked to common viral pathogens, among them Epstein-Barr virus.

Researchers ran the PCR with 60 Vbeta and 13 Jbeta primers. The repertoire was sequenced with immunoSEQ multiplex PCR; TCRdb's copy has only in-frame clones and lacks some. The data show 150,000 to 200,000 clones, more than 70% seen once. As regards this clone: Its matching antigen is unknown.

Germline CDR1 is LGHNA and CDR2 is YNFKEQ. This CDR3 has 15 amino acids. J gave up 5 bases and V 3 bases, and 6 bases lay outside the gene matches. Specimen: PBMCs. The receptor was isolated from a man aged 18 to 30 in good health and CMV-seropositive. This sequence joins TRBV4-2 and TRBJ2-3; 9 positions agree with TRBD1. The CDR3: CASSHLRDRVDTQYF. The CDR3 DNA is TGTGCCAGCAGCCACCTCCGGGACAGGGTAGATACGCAGTATTTT.